This T cell receptor (beta chain) emerged from a study of beta chain features in type 1 diabetes. V was cut by 4 bases and J by 3 bases, with 13 bases left in between. From germline, CDR1 is SQVTM and CDR2 ANQGSEA. The CDR3 sequence is 14 residues long. This clone was counted between two and nine times. Expressed TCRB transcripts were sequenced after all isolated RNA was converted to cDNA. Repertoires were generated with immunoSEQ multiplex PCR, while TCRdb's copy carries only in-frame clones and drops some. The table records about 350,000 clones, about 20% of them present only once. The rearrangement links TRBV29-1 to TRBJ2-1; D gene ambiguous. Material: naive CD4+ T cells from blood. The TCR originated in a woman aged 18 to 35 in good health. CDR3 in amino acids: CSVGGPPNYNEQFF. CDR3 nucleotides: TGCAGCGTTGGAGGCCCACCTAACTACAATGAGCAGTTCTTC.